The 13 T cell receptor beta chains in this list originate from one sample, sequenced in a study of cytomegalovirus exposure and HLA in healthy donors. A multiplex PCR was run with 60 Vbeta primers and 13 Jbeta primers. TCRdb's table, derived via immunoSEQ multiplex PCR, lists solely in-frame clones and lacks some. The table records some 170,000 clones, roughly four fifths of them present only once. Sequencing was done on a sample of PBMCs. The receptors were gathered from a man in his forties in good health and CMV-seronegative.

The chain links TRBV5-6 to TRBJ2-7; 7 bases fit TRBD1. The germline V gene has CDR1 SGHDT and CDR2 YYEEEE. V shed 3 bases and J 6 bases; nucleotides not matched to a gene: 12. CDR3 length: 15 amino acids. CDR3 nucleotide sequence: TGTGCCAGCAGCTGGGGACAGACCGTACGGGGCGAGCAGTACTTC. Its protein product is CASSWGQTVRGEQYF. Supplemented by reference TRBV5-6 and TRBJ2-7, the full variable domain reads DAGVTQSPTHLIKTRGQQVTLRCSPKSGHDTVSWYQQALGQGPQFIFQYYEEEERQRGNFPDRFSGHQFPNYSSELNVNALLLGDSALYLCASSWGQTVRGEQYFGPGTRLTVT.

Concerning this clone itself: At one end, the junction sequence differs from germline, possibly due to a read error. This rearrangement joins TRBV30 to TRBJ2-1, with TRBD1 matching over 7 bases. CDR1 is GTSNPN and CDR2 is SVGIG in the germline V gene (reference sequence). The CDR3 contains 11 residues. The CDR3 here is CAWDRAISQLF. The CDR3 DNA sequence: TGTGCCTGGGACAGGGCGATAAGTCAGCTCTTC.

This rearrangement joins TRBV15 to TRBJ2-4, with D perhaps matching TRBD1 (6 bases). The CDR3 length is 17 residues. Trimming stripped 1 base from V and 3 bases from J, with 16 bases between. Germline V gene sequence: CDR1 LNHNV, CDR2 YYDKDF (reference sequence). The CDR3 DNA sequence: TGTGCCACCAGCAGAGTCCGACAGGAAGGTAGCAAAAACATTCAGTACTTC. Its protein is CATSRVRQEGSKNIQYF.

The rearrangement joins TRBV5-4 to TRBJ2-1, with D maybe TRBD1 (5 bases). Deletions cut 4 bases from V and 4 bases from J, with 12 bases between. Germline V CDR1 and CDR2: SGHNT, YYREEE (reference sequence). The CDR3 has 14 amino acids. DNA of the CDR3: TGTGCCAGCAGCCCCCCGACAGCATACAATGAGCAGTTCTTC. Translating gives CASSPPTAYNEQFF.

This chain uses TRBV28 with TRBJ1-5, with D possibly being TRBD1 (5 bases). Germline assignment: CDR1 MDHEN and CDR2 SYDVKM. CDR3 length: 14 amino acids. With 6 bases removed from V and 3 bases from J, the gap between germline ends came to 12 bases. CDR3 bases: TGTGCCAGCAGGGAGACAGCCTTCAATCAGCCCCAGCATTTT. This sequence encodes CASRETAFNQPQHF.

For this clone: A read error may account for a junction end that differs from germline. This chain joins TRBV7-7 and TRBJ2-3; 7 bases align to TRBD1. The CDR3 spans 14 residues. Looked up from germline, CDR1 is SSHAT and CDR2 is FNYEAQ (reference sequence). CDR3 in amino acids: CASSLGGFSDTQYF. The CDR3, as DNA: TGTGCTAGCAGCTTAGGGGGCTTTTCAGATACGCAGTATTTT. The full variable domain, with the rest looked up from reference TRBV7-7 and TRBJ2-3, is GAGVSQSPRYKVTKRGQDVTLRCDPISSHATLYWYQQALGQGPEFLTYFNYEAQPDKSGLPSDRFSAERPEGSISTLTIQRTEQRDSAMYRCASSLGGFSDTQYFGPGTRLTVL.

The CDR3 sequence: CAWSLPPFYSNQPQHF. CDR3 sequence (DNA): TGTGCCTGGAGCCTACCCCCTTTTTATAGCAATCAGCCCCAGCATTTT. V is TRBV30 and J is TRBJ1-5; D unclear. This CDR3 has 16 amino acids. The V gene lost 3 bases and the J gene lost 0 bases, with 15 bases spanning the gap. CDR1 and CDR2 (germline): GTSNPN, SVGIG (reference sequence).

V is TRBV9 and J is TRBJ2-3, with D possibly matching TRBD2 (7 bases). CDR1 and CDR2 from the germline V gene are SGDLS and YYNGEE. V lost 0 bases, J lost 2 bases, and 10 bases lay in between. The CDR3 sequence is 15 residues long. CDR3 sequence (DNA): TGTGCCAGCAGCGTAGAGGGGGGGTTCACAGATACGCAGTATTTT. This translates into CASSVEGGFTDTQYF.

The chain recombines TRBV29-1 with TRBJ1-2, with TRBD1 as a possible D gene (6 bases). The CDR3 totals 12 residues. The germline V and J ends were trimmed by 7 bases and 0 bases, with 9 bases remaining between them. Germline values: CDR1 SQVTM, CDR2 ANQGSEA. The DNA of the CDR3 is TGCAGCGCCCGACAGGCTAACTATGGCTACACCTTC. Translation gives CSARQANYGYTF. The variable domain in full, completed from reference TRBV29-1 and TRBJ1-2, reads SAVISQKPSRDICQRGTSLTIQCQVDSQVTMMFWYRQQPGQSLTLIATANQGSEATYESGFVIDKFPISRPNLTFSTLTVSNMSPEDSSIYLCSARQANYGYTFGSGTRLTVV.

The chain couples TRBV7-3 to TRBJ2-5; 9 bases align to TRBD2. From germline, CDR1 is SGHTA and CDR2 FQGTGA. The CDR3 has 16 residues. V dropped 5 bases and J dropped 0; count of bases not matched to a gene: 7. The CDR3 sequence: CASSPGPSGDQETQYF. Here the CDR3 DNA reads TGTGCCAGCAGCCCCGGCCCTAGCGGGGACCAAGAGACCCAGTACTTC.

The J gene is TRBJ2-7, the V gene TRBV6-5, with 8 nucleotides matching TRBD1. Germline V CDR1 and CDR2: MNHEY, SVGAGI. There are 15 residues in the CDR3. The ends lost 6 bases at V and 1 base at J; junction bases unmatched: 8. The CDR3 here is CASRARQGTSYEQYF. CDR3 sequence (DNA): TGTGCCAGCAGAGCACGACAGGGGACGTCCTACGAGCAGTACTTC.

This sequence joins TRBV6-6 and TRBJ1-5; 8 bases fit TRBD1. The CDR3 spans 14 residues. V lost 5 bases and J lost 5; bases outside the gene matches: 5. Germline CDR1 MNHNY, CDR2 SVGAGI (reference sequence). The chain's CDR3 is CASSPTGGYQPQHF. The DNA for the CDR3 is TGTGCCAGCAGTCCTACAGGGGGTTATCAGCCCCAGCATTTT.

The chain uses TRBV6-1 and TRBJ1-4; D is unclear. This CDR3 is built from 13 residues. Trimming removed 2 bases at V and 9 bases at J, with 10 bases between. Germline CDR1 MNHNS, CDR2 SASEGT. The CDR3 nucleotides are TGTGCCAGCAGTGAACATCGTGGGCAAAAACTGTTTTTT. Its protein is CASSEHRGQKLFF.